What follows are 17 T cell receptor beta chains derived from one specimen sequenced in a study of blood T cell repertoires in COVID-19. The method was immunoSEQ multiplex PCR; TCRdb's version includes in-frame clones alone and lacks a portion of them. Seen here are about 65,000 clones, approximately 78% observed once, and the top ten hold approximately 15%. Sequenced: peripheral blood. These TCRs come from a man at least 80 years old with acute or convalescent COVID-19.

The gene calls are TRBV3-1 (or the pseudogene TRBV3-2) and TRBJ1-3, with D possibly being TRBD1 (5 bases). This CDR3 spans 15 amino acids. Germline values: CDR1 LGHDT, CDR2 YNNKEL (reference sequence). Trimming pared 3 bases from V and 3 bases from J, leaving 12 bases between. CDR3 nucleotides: TGTGCCAGCAGCCAGCGGGGGGGGAGTGGAAACACCATATATTTT. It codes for CASSQRGGSGNTIYF.

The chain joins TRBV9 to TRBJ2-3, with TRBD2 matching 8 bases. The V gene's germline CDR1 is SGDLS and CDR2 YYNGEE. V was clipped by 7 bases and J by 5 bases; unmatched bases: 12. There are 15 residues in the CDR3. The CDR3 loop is CASYPAGGRGDTQYF. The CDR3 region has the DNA TGTGCCAGCTACCCCGCGGGGGGCCGCGGAGATACGCAGTATTTT. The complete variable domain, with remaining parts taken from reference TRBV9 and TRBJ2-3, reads DSGVTQTPKHLITATGQRVTLRCSPRSGDLSVYWYQQSLDQGLQFLIQYYNGEERAKGNILERFSAQQFPDLHSELNLSSLELGDSALYFCASYPAGGRGDTQYFGPGTRLTVL.

The chain's CDR3 is CASSLEGANTEAFF. Written as DNA, the CDR3 is TGTGCCAGCAGCTTAGAGGGAGCGAACACTGAAGCTTTCTTT. The chain employs TRBV7-8 and TRBJ1-1, with no clear D. Per the germline V gene, CDR1 is SGHVS and CDR2 is FQNEAQ. V was trimmed by 1 base and J by 1 base, leaving 7 bases between them. The CDR3 runs to 14 residues.

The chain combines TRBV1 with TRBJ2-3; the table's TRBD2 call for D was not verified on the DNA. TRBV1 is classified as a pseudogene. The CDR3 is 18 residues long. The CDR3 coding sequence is TGCACCAGCAGCCAAGCGGAGGGAGGGTGTTTTAGCACAGATACGCAGTATTTT. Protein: CTSSQAEGGCFSTDTQYF.

CDR3 nucleotides: TGCGCCAGCAGCCCAACCACGGGCACTGAAGCTTTCTTT. Translation gives CASSPTTGTEAFF. V gene TRBV5-1 combines with J gene TRBJ1-1; D ambiguous. The CDR3 contains 13 residues. V was pared by 4 bases and J by 4 bases, with 11 bases between. Germline CDR1 SGHRS, CDR2 YFSETQ.

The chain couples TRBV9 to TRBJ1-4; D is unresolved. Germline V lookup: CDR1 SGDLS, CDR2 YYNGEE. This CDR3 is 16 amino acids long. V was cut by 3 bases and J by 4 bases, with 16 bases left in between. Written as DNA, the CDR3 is TGTGCCAGCAGCGCGACGGTCCGGGAGTTTAATGAAAAACTGTTTTTT. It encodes CASSATVREFNEKLFF.

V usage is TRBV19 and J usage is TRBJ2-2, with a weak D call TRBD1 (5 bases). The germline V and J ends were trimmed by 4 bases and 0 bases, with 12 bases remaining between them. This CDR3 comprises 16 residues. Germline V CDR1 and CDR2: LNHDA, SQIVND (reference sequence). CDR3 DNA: TGTGCCAGTAGTACCCGCAGGGCCCCGAACACCGGGGAGCTGTTTTTT. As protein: CASSTRRAPNTGELFF.

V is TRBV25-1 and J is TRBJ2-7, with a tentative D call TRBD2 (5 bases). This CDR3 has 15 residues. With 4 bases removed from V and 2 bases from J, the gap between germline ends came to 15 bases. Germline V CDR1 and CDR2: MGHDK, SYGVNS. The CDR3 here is CASSAGGAGTYEQYF. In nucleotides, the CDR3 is TGTGCCAGCAGTGCCGGAGGAGCAGGCACCTACGAGCAGTACTTC.

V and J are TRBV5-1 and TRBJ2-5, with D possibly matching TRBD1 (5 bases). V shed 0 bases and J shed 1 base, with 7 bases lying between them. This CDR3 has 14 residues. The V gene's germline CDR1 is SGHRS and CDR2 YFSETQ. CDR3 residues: CASSLVTAQETQYF. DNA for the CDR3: TGCGCCAGCAGCTTGGTGACAGCCCAAGAGACCCAGTACTTC. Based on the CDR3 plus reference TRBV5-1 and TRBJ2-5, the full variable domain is KAGVTQTPRYLIKTRGQQVTLSCSPISGHRSVSWYQQTPGQGLQFLFEYFSETQRNKGNFPGRFSGRQFSNSRSEMNVSTLELGDSALYLCASSLVTAQETQYFGPGTRLLVL.

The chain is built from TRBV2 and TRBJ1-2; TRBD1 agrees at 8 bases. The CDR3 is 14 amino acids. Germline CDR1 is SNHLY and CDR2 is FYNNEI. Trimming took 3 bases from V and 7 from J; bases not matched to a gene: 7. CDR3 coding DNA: TGTGCCAGCAGTGACTCCAGGGGGCTGGGTGGCTACACCTTC. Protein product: CASSDSRGLGGYTF.

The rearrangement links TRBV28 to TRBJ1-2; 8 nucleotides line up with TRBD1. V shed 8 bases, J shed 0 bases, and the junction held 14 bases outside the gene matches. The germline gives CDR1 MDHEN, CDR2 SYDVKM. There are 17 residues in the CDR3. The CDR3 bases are TGTGCCAGCCGCGACCGCGGCAGGGGGCTCACTAACTATGGCTACACCTTC. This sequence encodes CASRDRGRGLTNYGYTF.

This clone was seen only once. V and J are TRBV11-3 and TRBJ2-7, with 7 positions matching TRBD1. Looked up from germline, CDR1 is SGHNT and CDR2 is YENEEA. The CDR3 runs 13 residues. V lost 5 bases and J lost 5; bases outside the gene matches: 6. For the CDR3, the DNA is TGTGCCAGCAGCACAGAAGGACAGGACGAGCAGTACTTC. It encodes CASSTEGQDEQYF.

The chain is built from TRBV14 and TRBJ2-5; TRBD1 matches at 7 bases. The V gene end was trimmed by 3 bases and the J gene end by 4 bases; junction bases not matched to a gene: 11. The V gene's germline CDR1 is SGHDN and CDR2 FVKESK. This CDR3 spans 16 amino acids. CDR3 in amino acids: CASSQNLQGRVETQYF. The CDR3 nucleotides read TGTGCCAGCAGCCAGAATTTACAGGGGCGCGTAGAGACCCAGTACTTC. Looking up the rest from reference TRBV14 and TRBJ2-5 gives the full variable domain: EAGVTQFPSHSVIEKGQTVTLRCDPISGHDNLYWYRRVMGKEIKFLLHFVKESKQDESGMPNNRFLAERTGGTYSTLKVQPAELEDSGVYFCASSQNLQGRVETQYFGPGTRLLVL.

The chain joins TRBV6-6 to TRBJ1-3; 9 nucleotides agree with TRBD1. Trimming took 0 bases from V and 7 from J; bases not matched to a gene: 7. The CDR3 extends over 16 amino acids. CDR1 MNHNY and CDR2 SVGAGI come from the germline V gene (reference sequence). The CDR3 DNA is TGTGCCAGCAGTTACTCCGGGACAGGGTTTTTGAACACCATATATTTT. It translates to CASSYSGTGFLNTIYF.

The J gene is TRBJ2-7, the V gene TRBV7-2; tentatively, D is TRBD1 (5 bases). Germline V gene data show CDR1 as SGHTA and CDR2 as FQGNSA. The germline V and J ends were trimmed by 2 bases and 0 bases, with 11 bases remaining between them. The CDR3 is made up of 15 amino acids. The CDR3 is CASSLSTGFSYEQYF. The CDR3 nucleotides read TGTGCCAGCAGCTTAAGTACAGGTTTCTCCTACGAGCAGTACTTC. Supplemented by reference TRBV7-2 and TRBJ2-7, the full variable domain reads GAGVSQSPSNKVTEKGKDVELRCDPISGHTALYWYRQSLGQGLEFLIYFQGNSAPDKSGLPSDRFSAERTGGSVSTLTIQRTQQEDSAVYLCASSLSTGFSYEQYFGPGTRLTVT.

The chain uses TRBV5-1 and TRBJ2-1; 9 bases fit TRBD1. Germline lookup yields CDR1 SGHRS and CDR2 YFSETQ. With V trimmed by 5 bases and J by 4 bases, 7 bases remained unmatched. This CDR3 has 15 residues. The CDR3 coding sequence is TGCGCCAGCAGGGCGACAGGGGGACCTTACAATGAGCAGTTCTTC. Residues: CASRATGGPYNEQFF.

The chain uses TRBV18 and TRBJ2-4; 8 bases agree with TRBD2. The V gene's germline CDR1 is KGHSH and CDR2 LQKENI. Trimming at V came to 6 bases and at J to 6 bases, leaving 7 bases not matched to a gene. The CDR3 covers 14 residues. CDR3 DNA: TGTGCCAGCTCGGTGGGACTAGGGGGAAACATTCAGTACTTC. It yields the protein CASSVGLGGNIQYF.